The 30 T cell receptor beta chains reported below all come from one sample, sequenced in a study of shared clonotypes between healthy human individuals. Repertoires were generated with immunoSEQ multiplex PCR, while TCRdb's copy carries only in-frame clones and drops some. The sample includes 2 million to 3 million clones, over 85% of them seen just once. The sample taken for sequencing was naive CD4+ T cells sorted from blood. Noted subset: CD45RA+ positively selected. The origin of the receptors is a young man in good health.

J is TRBJ1-4 and V is TRBV21-1; the table assigns TRBD1, which was not confirmed against the DNA. TRBV21-1 has pseudogene status. This CDR3 has 11 residues. The CDR3 bases are TGTGCCAGCAGCGAGTGGGCCCCGCTGTTTTTT. Amino acid sequence: CASSEWAPLFF.

This clone was found once. DNA of the CDR3: TGTGCCAGCAACCTCGCGGGGGCCTATGGCTACACCTTC. This translates into CASNLAGAYGYTF. The chain carries TRBV5-4 and TRBJ1-2; tentatively, D is TRBD1 (6 bases). CDR1 is SGHNT, CDR2 YYREEE, per germline (reference sequence). The CDR3 runs 13 residues. The V and J ends lost 6 bases and 4 bases respectively, with 13 bases between them.

V usage is TRBV9 and J usage is TRBJ2-5; D ambiguous. V was shortened by 0 bases and J by 6 bases, with 6 bases between the two germline ends. The CDR3 is made up of 12 amino acids. Germline V gives CDR1 SGDLS, CDR2 YYNGEE. The CDR3 spells CASSVEGKTQYF. As DNA, the CDR3 is TGTGCCAGCAGCGTAGAAGGAAAGACCCAGTACTTC.

The gene calls are TRBV5-1 and TRBJ2-2; 8 bases fit TRBD1. With 3 bases clipped from V and 0 bases from J, the junction kept 1 base outside the gene matches. Germline CDR1 SGHRS, CDR2 YFSETQ. The CDR3 extends over 15 amino acids. The CDR3 DNA reads TGCGCCAGCAGCTGGACAGGGACGAACACCGGGGAGCTGTTTTTT. Protein sequence: CASSWTGTNTGELFF.

The chain recombines TRBV2 with TRBJ2-3; the match to TRBD2 covers 7 bases. Germline trimming cut 4 bases from V and 1 base from J; bases unmatched to any gene: 5. Germline-derived CDR1 and CDR2 are SNHLY and FYNNEI. This CDR3 has 15 residues. CDR3 DNA sequence: TGTGCCAGCAGTGGCTATGCGGGGGGCACAGATACGCAGTATTTT. This gives the protein CASSGYAGGTDTQYF.

This clone was observed once. V and J are TRBV14 and TRBJ2-2; 8 bases align to TRBD1. The CDR3 sequence is 16 residues long. V shed 1 base, J shed 4 bases, and the junction held 5 bases outside the gene matches. The germline CDR1 and CDR2 sequences are SGHDN and FVKESK. This CDR3 is CASSQVRTGSTGELFF. CDR3 DNA sequence: TGTGCCAGCAGCCAAGTAAGGACAGGGTCCACCGGGGAGCTGTTTTTT.

This chain links TRBV19 with TRBJ1-1; D not certain. The germline CDR1 and CDR2 sequences are LNHDA and SQIVND (reference sequence). The CDR3 consists of 12 residues. Trimming removed 7 bases at V and 1 base at J, with 7 bases between. CDR3 in amino acids: CASTRTNTEAFF. The CDR3, as DNA: TGTGCCAGTACTCGAACGAACACTGAAGCTTTCTTT.

The chain couples TRBV19 to TRBJ2-3, with D possibly TRBD2 on 6 matching bases. V dropped 7 bases and J dropped 1 base, with 12 bases sitting between them. The length of the CDR3 is 14 residues. The germline gives CDR1 LNHDA, CDR2 SQIVND (reference sequence). The CDR3 sequence: CASTRGFGTDTQYF. DNA of the CDR3: TGTGCCAGTACACGGGGGTTTGGCACAGATACGCAGTATTTT.

The genes are TRBV14 and TRBJ2-3, with D perhaps TRBD2 (8 bases). The CDR3 length is 20 residues. V was clipped by 4 bases and J by 0 bases, with 26 bases between them. Germline V lookup: CDR1 SGHDN, CDR2 FVKESK. The chain's CDR3 is CASSLRGSSGSALSTDTQYF. The DNA of the CDR3 is TGTGCCAGCAGCCTCAGGGGGTCTAGCGGGTCCGCCCTGAGCACAGATACGCAGTATTTT.

The rearrangement joins TRBV28 to TRBJ2-3, with 7 bases aligning to TRBD2. V lost 4 bases and J lost 0; bases outside the gene matches: 16. CDR1 MDHEN and CDR2 SYDVKM come from the germline V gene. The CDR3 totals 19 residues. CDR3 in amino acids: CASSSPLSPLAVSTDTQYF. CDR3 nucleotide sequence: TGTGCCAGCAGTTCCCCCCTATCGCCCCTAGCGGTCAGCACAGATACGCAGTATTTT.

The rearrangement links TRBV30 to TRBJ2-7; D is unresolved. V gave up 0 bases and J gave up 9 bases, with 12 bases separating them. The germline V gene encodes CDR1 GTSNPN and CDR2 SVGIG (reference sequence). This CDR3 is 12 amino acids long. The CDR3: CAWSVSDMRQYF. The CDR3 DNA reads TGTGCCTGGAGTGTCTCAGACATGAGGCAGTACTTC.

The chain has TRBV5-1 and TRBJ1-3; maybe TRBD1 (6 bases). Germline V gene lookup returns CDR1 SGHRS and CDR2 YFSETQ. V lost 4 bases, J lost 0 bases, and 11 bases lay in between. The CDR3 is 15 amino acids. CDR3 loop: CASSTGQHSGNTIYF. In DNA, the CDR3 is TGCGCCAGCAGCACCGGACAGCACTCTGGAAACACCATATATTTT.

The rearrangement uses TRBV9 and TRBJ1-5; D is unclear. Germline CDR1 is SGDLS and CDR2 is YYNGEE. V lost 0 bases and J 3 bases, leaving 13 bases between the germline ends. The CDR3 has 16 amino acids. The CDR3 loop reads CASSVEVRPVNQPQHF. CDR3 nucleotide sequence: TGTGCCAGCAGCGTAGAGGTTCGACCGGTCAATCAGCCCCAGCATTTT.

This sequence joins TRBV6-1 and TRBJ1-2; 7 positions agree with TRBD1. Germline V gene data show CDR1 as MNHNS and CDR2 as SASEGT. CDR3 length: 15 residues. Losses at the gene ends were 6 bases for V and 0 bases for J; bases not matched to a gene: 7. CDR3 sequence reads: CASRDRPYSNYGYTF. Here the CDR3 DNA reads TGTGCCAGCAGGGACAGGCCTTACTCTAACTATGGCTACACCTTC.

This clone appeared a single time. The chain recombines TRBV6-6 with TRBJ2-2, with D tentatively TRBD1 or TRBD2 (5 bases each). Trimming left V 7 bases short and J 0 bases short, with 12 bases between. CDR1 and CDR2 from the germline V gene are MNHNY and SVGAGI (reference sequence). The CDR3 consists of 15 residues. The CDR3 loop is CASTPGQANTGELFF. DNA of the CDR3: TGTGCCAGCACCCCGGGGCAGGCGAACACCGGGGAGCTGTTTTTT.

The gene calls are TRBV11-2 and TRBJ2-3; 8 bases agree with TRBD2. The V gene's germline CDR1 is SGHAT and CDR2 FQNNGV. This CDR3 spans 14 amino acids. V trimming: 6 bases; J trimming: 2 bases; junction bases outside the gene matches: 4. Written as DNA, the CDR3 is TGTGCCAGCAGGCGGGGGGCCGACACAGATACGCAGTATTTT. It codes for CASRRGADTDTQYF.

This rearrangement joins TRBV5-1 to TRBJ2-2, with a tentative D call TRBD1 (5 bases). CDR3 length: 15 residues. Trimming left V 0 bases short and J 6 bases short, with 12 bases between. Germline V lookup: CDR1 SGHRS, CDR2 YFSETQ. Here the CDR3 reads CASSLEAGSAGELFF. Written as DNA, the CDR3 is TGCGCCAGCAGCTTGGAGGCAGGGTCCGCCGGGGAGCTGTTTTTT.

J is TRBJ2-6 and V is TRBV5-1, with D uncertain. The germline V gene encodes CDR1 SGHRS and CDR2 YFSETQ. Trimming removed 3 bases at V and 4 bases at J, with 14 bases between. The CDR3 loop spans 16 amino acids. CDR3 loop: CASSSIPGSGANVLTF. CDR3 in DNA: TGCGCCAGCAGCTCCATTCCAGGCTCCGGGGCCAACGTCCTGACTTTC.

This chain connects TRBV6-5 to TRBJ1-2; possibly TRBD1 for D (5 bases). The germline gives CDR1 MNHEY, CDR2 SVGAGI. The CDR3 is 12 amino acids. V was cut by 6 bases and J by 8 bases, with 13 bases left in between. The DNA of the CDR3 is TGTGCCAGCAGCACCGGGACTCGCGGCTACACCTTC. Translating it yields CASSTGTRGYTF.

The CDR3 loop is CATSRDAISYEQYF. CDR3 DNA sequence: TGTGCCACCAGCAGGGACGCGATCTCCTACGAGCAGTACTTC. The rearrangement uses TRBV15 and TRBJ2-7; D remains unclear. CDR1 and CDR2 (germline): LNHNV, YYDKDF (reference sequence). This CDR3 has 14 residues. V was clipped by 3 bases and J by 0 bases, with 9 bases between them.

DNA of the CDR3: TGTGCCTGGAAAACGGGAGGAAACACCATATATTTT. Translated: CAWKTGGNTIYF. The chain employs TRBV30 and TRBJ1-3, with D unclear. Trimming stripped 4 bases from V and 4 bases from J, with 8 bases between. Germline V gene data show CDR1 as GTSNPN and CDR2 as SVGIG (reference sequence). There are 12 residues in the CDR3. The full variable domain, with the rest looked up from reference TRBV30 and TRBJ1-3, is SQTIHQWPATLVQPVGSPLSLECTVEGTSNPNLYWYRQAAGRGLQLLFYSVGIGQISSEVPQNLSASRPQDRQFILSSKKLLLSDSGFYLCAWKTGGNTIYFGEGSWLTVV.

V and J are TRBV13 and TRBJ2-3, with D tentatively TRBD1 (6 bases). The CDR3 runs 16 residues. V lost 6 bases and J 2 bases, leaving 18 bases between the germline ends. Germline values: CDR1 PRHDT, CDR2 FYEKMQ (reference sequence). The CDR3 DNA sequence: TGTGCCAGCAGGAAACAGGGCGTCGCACACACAGATACGCAGTATTTT. It codes for CASRKQGVAHTDTQYF.

The chain combines TRBV6-6 with TRBJ2-1; D is perhaps TRBD2 (5 bases). Trimming took off 0 bases at V and 7 bases at J, with 10 bases between the two ends. The CDR3 has 14 amino acids. Germline-derived CDR1 and CDR2 are MNHNY and SVGAGI (reference sequence). CDR3 residues: CASSYSIGGNEQFF. The CDR3 region has the DNA TGTGCCAGCAGTTACTCGATCGGAGGAAATGAGCAGTTCTTC.

The chain has TRBV29-1 and TRBJ2-3; 11 bases fit TRBD1. V shed 6 bases and J 6 bases; nucleotides not matched to a gene: 2. CDR3 length equals 12 residues. Per germline, CDR1 SQVTM and CDR2 ANQGSEA. The CDR3 nucleotides read TGCAGCGTGGGGGACAGGGGGGATACGCAGTATTTT. The encoded protein is CSVGDRGDTQYF.

J is TRBJ1-3 and V is TRBV19, with a weak D call TRBD1 (6 bases). The CDR3 sequence is 13 residues long. CDR1 is LNHDA and CDR2 is SQIVND in the germline V gene (reference sequence). V was clipped by 7 bases and J by 0 bases, with 7 bases between them. The CDR3 spells CASMDSSGNTIYF. In DNA form, the CDR3 reads TGTGCCAGTATGGACAGCTCTGGAAACACCATATATTTT. Full variable domain (rest looked up from reference TRBV19 and TRBJ1-3): DGGITQSPKYLFRKEGQNVTLSCEQNLNHDAMYWYRQDPGQGLRLIYYSQIVNDFQKGDIAEGYSVSREKKESFPLTVTSAQKNPTAFYLCASMDSSGNTIYFGEGSWLTVV.

V usage is TRBV19 and J usage is TRBJ2-7, with TRBD1 matching 7 bases. Per the germline V gene, CDR1 is LNHDA and CDR2 is SQIVND (reference sequence). The CDR3 covers 14 residues. The V segment lost 7 bases and the J segment 2 bases; nucleotides outside the gene matches: 8. This CDR3 reads CASTGDSHTYEQYF. The DNA of the CDR3 is TGTGCCAGTACCGGGGACAGCCATACCTACGAGCAGTACTTC.

This chain joins TRBV4-2 and TRBJ2-1, with 10 nucleotides matching TRBD2. V shed 2 bases, J shed 8 bases, and the junction held 12 bases outside the gene matches. Germline V CDR1 and CDR2: LGHNA, YNFKEQ. The CDR3 is made up of 17 amino acids. The CDR3 here is CASSQREAGGLDYEQFF. Here the CDR3 DNA reads TGTGCCAGCAGCCAAAGGGAAGCGGGGGGGCTGGATTATGAGCAGTTCTTC.

This sequence joins TRBV19 and TRBJ1-5; 7 nucleotides match TRBD1. The CDR3 has 16 amino acids. Unmatched junction bases numbered 8, after V lost 5 bases and J lost 1 base. The germline CDR1 and CDR2 sequences are LNHDA and SQIVND (reference sequence). CDR3 coding DNA: TGTGCCAGTAGTCCCGGGGGACAGTTAAGCAATCAGCCCCAGCATTTT. Translating gives CASSPGGQLSNQPQHF.

CDR3 region: CASSAGRPPVEQYF. The CDR3 DNA reads TGTGCCAGCAGTGCGGGTCGACCTCCCGTCGAGCAGTACTTC. The rearrangement joins TRBV6-1 to TRBJ2-7; D unclear. The CDR3 spans 14 residues. From germline, CDR1 is MNHNS and CDR2 SASEGT. The germline V and J ends were trimmed by 4 bases and 6 bases, with 16 bases remaining between them.

The chain recombines TRBV28 with TRBJ1-1, with 7 bases lining up with TRBD1. Germline V gene data show CDR1 as MDHEN and CDR2 as SYDVKM. CDR3 length equals 14 residues. The V and J ends lost 5 bases and 7 bases, in that order; junction bases with no gene match: 10. The CDR3 is CASSPATGVVEAFF. As DNA, the CDR3 is TGTGCCAGCAGTCCCGCTACAGGGGTGGTTGAAGCTTTCTTT.